This T cell receptor (beta chain) was sequenced during a study of T cells in Graves' hyperthyroidism and ophthalmopathy. This clonotype was seen only a few times. The target antigen is unknown. Study-wide findings and caveats: Separating ophthalmopathy from stable hyperthyroidism was achieved by a 13 V-J model.

From RNA transcripts, TCR beta CDR3 regions were amplified. In the first-round RT-PCR of the TCR CDR3, the HTBI primer set was used. TCRdb recomputed calls from the multiplex PCR reads with MiXCR, one row per CDR3 protein. The sample gives over 400,000 distinct CDR3 sequences, approximately 23% of which show up once; about 49% is in the top ten. Source material for PBMCs was roughly 10 ml fresh peripheral blood. V lost 3 bases and J lost 7; bases outside the gene matches: 11. The germline gives CDR1 LGHNA, CDR2 YSLEER. The CDR3 contains 17 residues. This rearrangement joins TRBV4-3 to TRBJ2-2, with 10 positions matching TRBD2. This sequence was found in a woman aged 70-85 years with Graves' ophthalmopathy. Sample: blood. CDR3 residues: CASSHLLAGEVGGELFF. The CDR3 bases are TGCGCCAGCAGCCATCTCCTAGCGGGAGAAGTGGGCGGGGAGCTGTTTTTT.